This T cell receptor (beta chain) was captured by sequencing in a study of blood T cell repertoires in COVID-19. This clone was recorded once. Using immunoSEQ multiplex PCR, the repertoire was profiled, and TCRdb retains in-frame clones only, with some absent. The sample yields about 210,000 clones, roughly 85% seen once. This CDR3 has 12 residues. Germline V gene data show CDR1 as GTSNPN and CDR2 as SVGIG (reference sequence). V shed 7 bases and J shed 0 bases, with 7 bases lying between them. The source of this sequence is a woman in her 70s with COVID-19, enrolled during active disease. This chain uses TRBV30 with TRBJ1-3; unclear D gene. The sample taken for sequencing was peripheral blood. CDR3 in amino acids: CAYSISGNTIYF. The CDR3 DNA follows: TGTGCCTACTCGATCTCTGGAAACACCATATATTTT.